These 5 T cell receptor beta chains were sequenced from one sample in a study of blood T cells in healthy people across ages. Using a J-beta primer mix together with a sample-barcoded 5' primer, a second PCR was run for about 7 to 12 cycles. TCRdb itself ran the 5' RACE reads through MiXCR, one entry per CDR3 protein. The sample has hundreds of thousands of distinct CDR3 sequences; less than 60% are singletons. The material sequenced was blood. Source of these receptors: an elderly man in good health.

The chain is built from TRBV10-2 and TRBJ1-4, with a possible D match to TRBD1 (5 bases). The CDR3 loop spans 14 amino acids. Germline loops: CDR1 WSHSY, CDR2 SAAADI. V lost 2 bases to trimming and J lost 6 bases, with 10 bases between them. CDR3 region: CASSEPGGDEKLFF. For the CDR3, the DNA is TGCGCCAGCAGTGAGCCGGGGGGAGATGAAAAACTGTTTTTT.

This chain links TRBV20-1 with TRBJ2-7, with 8 bases matching TRBD1. V lost 0 bases, J lost 4 bases, and 11 bases stayed unmatched. Germline CDR1 and CDR2: DFQATT and SNEGSKA (reference sequence). The CDR3 length is 16 residues. CDR3 protein: CSARDMRTGSRYEQYF. Here the CDR3 DNA reads TGCAGTGCTAGAGATATGAGGACAGGGTCGAGGTACGAGCAGTACTTC.

In this sample, this clonotype turned up a few times. The chain employs TRBV20-1 and TRBJ1-2, with 8 nucleotides matching TRBD1. The CDR3 spans 14 residues. Trimming at V came to 2 bases and at J to 4 bases, leaving 6 bases not matched to a gene. Looked up from germline, CDR1 is DFQATT and CDR2 is SNEGSKA (reference sequence). The CDR3 protein is CSARQGAQIYGYTF. The CDR3 bases are TGCAGTGCTAGACAGGGGGCGCAGATCTATGGCTACACCTTC.

The V and J genes are TRBV6-2 or TRBV6-3 and TRBJ1-2, with D perhaps TRBD1 (5 bases). Germline-derived CDR1 and CDR2 are MNHEY and SVGEGT. The CDR3 is 16 residues long. V was shortened by 2 bases and J by 0 bases, with 13 bases between the two germline ends. Here the CDR3 reads CASSYGGGTANYGYTF. CDR3 nucleotide sequence: TGTGCCAGCAGTTACGGTGGAGGGACGGCTAACTATGGCTACACCTTC.

This sequence joins TRBV12-3 or TRBV12-4 and TRBJ1-2, with unresolved D. V lost 6 bases and J lost 5, with 19 bases in between. This CDR3 comprises 15 residues. The CDR3 reads CASSPSHLSFYGYTF. The CDR3 coding sequence is TGTGCCAGCAGCCCTTCCCACTTAAGCTTTTATGGCTACACCTTC.